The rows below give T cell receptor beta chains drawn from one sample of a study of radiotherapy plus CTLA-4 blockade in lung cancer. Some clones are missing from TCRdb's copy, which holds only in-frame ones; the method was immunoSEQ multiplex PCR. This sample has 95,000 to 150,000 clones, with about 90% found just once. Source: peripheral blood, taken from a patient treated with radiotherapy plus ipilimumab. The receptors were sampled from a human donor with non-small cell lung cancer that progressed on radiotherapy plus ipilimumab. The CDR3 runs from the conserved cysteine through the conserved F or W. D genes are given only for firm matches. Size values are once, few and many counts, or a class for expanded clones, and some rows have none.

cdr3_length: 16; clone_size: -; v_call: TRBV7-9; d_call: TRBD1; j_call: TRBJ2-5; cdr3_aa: CASSFGQGEASETQYF; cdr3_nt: TGTGCCAGCAGCTTTGGACAGGGTGAGGCCTCCGAGACCCAGTACTTC
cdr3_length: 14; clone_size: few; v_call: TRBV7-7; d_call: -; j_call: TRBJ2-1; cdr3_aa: CSLPRGQGGNEQFF; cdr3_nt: TGTTCCCTCCCGCGGGGGCAGGGAGGCAATGAGCAGTTCTTC
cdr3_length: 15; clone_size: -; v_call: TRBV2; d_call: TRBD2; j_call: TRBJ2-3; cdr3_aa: CASKLAGGPPDTQYF; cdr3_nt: TGTGCCAGCAAACTAGCGGGAGGGCCCCCAGATACGCAGTATTTT
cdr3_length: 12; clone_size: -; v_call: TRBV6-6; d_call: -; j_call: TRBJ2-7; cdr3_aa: CASSYSRPVQYF; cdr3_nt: TGTGCCAGCAGTTACTCTAGACCTGTGCAGTACTTC
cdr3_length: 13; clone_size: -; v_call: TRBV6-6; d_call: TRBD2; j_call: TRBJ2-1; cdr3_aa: CASSYLAASDRFF; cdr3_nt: TGTGCCAGCAGTTATCTAGCGGCCTCGGATCGGTTCTTC
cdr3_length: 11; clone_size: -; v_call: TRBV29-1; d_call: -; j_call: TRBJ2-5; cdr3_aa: CSVQGGTTQYF; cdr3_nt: TGCAGCGTCCAAGGCGGGACGACCCAGTACTTC
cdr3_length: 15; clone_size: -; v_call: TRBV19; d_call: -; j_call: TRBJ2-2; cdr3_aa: CASSRIEKNTGELFF; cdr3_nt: TGTGCCAGTAGTAGGATCGAGAAGAACACCGGGGAGCTGTTTTTT
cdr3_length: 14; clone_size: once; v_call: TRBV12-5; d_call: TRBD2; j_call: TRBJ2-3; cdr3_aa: CASGFGGNTDTQYF; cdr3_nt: TGTGCTAGTGGTTTCGGGGGGAACACAGATACGCAGTATTTT
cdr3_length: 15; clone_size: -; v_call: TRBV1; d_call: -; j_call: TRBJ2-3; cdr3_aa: CTSSQETPPKYTQYF; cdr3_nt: TGCACCAGCAGCCAAGAGACTCCCCCTAAATACACGCAGTATTTT
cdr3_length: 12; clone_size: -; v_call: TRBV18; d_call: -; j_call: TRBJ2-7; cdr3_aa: CASSPDRYEQYF; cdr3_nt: TGTGCCAGCTCGCCCGACAGATACGAGCAGTACTTC
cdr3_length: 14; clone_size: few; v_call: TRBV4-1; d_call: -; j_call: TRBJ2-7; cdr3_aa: CASSAPGRNYEQYF; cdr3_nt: TGCGCCAGCAGCGCTCCCGGGAGAAACTACGAGCAGTACTTC
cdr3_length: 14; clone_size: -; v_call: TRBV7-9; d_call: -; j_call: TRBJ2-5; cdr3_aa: CASSIGTNQETQYF; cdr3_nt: TGTGCCAGCAGCATAGGGACAAACCAAGAGACCCAGTACTTC
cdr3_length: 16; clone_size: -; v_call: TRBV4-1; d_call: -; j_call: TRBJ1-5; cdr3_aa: CASSLQGVGGNQPQHF; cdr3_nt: TGCGCCAGCAGCCTACAAGGAGTAGGGGGCAATCAGCCCCAGCATTTT
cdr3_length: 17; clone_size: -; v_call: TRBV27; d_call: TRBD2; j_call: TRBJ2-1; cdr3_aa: CASSPAGGLAGYNEQFF; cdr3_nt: TGTGCCAGCAGCCCTGCAGGCGGACTAGCGGGCTACAATGAGCAGTTCTTC
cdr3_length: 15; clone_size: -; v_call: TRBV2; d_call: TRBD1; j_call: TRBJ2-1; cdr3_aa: CASNQQGSSYNEQFF; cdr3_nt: TGTGCCAGCAACCAACAGGGGAGCTCCTACAATGAGCAGTTCTTC